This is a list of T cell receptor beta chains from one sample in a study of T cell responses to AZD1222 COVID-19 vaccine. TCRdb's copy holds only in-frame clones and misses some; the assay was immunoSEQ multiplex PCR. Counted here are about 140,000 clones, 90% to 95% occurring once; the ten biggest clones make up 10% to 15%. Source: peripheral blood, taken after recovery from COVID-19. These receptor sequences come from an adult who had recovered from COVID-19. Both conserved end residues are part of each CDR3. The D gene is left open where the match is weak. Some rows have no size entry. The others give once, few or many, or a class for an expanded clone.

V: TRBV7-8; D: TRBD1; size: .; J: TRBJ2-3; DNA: TGTGCCAGCAGCTTATGGGGCCCCGGTCAGGGGGCCTTGCCACCTACGCAGTATTTT; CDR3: CASSLWGPGQGALPPTQYF
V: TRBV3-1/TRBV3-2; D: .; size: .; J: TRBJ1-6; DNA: TGTGCCAGCAGCCCTAGTGCGGATTCACCCCTCCACTTT; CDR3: CASSPSADSPLHF
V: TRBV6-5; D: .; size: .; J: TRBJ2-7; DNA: TGTGCCAGCAGTTATGGGGATACAAGGTACGAGCAGTACTTC; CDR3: CASSYGDTRYEQYF
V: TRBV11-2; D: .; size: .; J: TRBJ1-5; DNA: TGTGCCAGCAGCTTAGATTGGGGACACAATAATCAGCCCCAGCATTTT; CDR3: CASSLDWGHNNQPQHF
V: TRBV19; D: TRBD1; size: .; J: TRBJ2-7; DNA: TGTGCCAGTAGTGCGACAGGGGTCGAGCAGTACTTC; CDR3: CASSATGVEQYF
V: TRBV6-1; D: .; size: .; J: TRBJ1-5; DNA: TGTGCCAGCAGTGAAGCGCTTGGGGGACTCCAGCATTTT; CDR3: CASSEALGGLQHF
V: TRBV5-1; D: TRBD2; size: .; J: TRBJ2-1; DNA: TGCGCCAGCAGCTTGGAAGGTAGCGGGAGCAGGAATGAGCAGTTCTTC; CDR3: CASSLEGSGSRNEQFF
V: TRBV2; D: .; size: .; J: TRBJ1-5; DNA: TGTGCCAGCAGTAAAGGTGACTCCGGGTACCCGAATAGCAATCAGCCCCAGCATTTT; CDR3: CASSKGDSGYPNSNQPQHF
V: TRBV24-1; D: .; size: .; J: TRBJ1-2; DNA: TGTGCCACCAGTGACTACTACAGTGGAGGCTACACCTTC; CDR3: CATSDYYSGGYTF
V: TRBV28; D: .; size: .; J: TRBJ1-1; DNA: TGTGCCAGCAGTTTGGGGGGGGGTAGCACAAACACTGAAGCTTTCTTT; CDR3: CASSLGGGSTNTEAFF
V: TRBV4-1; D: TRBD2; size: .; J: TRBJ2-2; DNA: TGCGCCAGCAGCCAAGGAACTTCACTAGCGGGAGAGACCGGGGAGCTGTTTTTT; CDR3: CASSQGTSLAGETGELFF
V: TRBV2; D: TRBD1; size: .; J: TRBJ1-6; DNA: TGTGCCAGCAGTTCTACGCCGGGACAGGGGAGTTATAATTCACCCCTCCACTTT; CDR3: CASSSTPGQGSYNSPLHF
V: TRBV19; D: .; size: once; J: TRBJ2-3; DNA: TGTGCCAGTAGTTCCCGCTCCCCTCTAAGCACAGATACGCAGTATTTT; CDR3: CASSSRSPLSTDTQYF